Shown below are 17 T cell receptor beta chains from a single sample sequenced in a study of shared clonotypes between healthy human individuals (dated by TCRdb to 2018 to 2021). Libraries were built with the immunoSEQ multiplex PCR assay. TCRdb took over this immuneACCESS table, retaining in-frame rearrangements with V and J assigned. Such tables are incomplete; in checked studies, under half of the missing clones stem from an unresolved V gene, and the remainder is unexplained. This sample has about 490,000 clones in its table, and less than 80% of those were observed once. The top ten clones comprise 10% to 15% of the sample. The sample consisted of PBMCs. The receptors here all came from a woman in her thirties or forties in good health. Some clones in this sample may be carry-over from other donors' samples.

The chain couples TRBV7-3 to TRBJ2-6; possibly TRBD1 or TRBD2 for D (7 bases each). Germline-derived CDR1 and CDR2 are SGHTA and FQGTGA. With 2 bases removed from V and 2 bases from J, the gap between germline ends came to 19 bases. The CDR3 runs to 19 residues. This CDR3 is CASSLQVMGGGTGANVLTF. DNA of the CDR3: TGTGCCAGCAGCTTACAAGTCATGGGAGGGGGCACTGGGGCCAACGTCCTGACTTTC.

This chain connects TRBV28 to TRBJ2-1, with unresolved D. CDR3 length: 14 amino acids. Trimming left V 2 bases short and J 1 base short, with 6 bases between. In germline, CDR1 is MDHEN, CDR2 SYDVKM. This CDR3 reads CASSLAPSYNEQFF. The CDR3 DNA reads TGTGCCAGCAGTTTAGCGCCGTCCTACAATGAGCAGTTCTTC. Full variable domain (remainder filled in from reference TRBV28 and TRBJ2-1): DVKVTQSSRYLVKRTGEKVFLECVQDMDHENMFWYRQDPGLGLRLIYFSYDVKMKEKGDIPEGYSVSREKKERFSLILESASTNQTSMYLCASSLAPSYNEQFFGPGTRLTVL.

The chain has TRBV18 and TRBJ2-7; D remains unclear. Germline values: CDR1 KGHSH, CDR2 LQKENI. V lost 4 bases to trimming and J lost 2 bases, with 9 bases between them. The CDR3 consists of 13 residues. CDR3: CASSQGSTYEQYF. In DNA form, the CDR3 reads TGTGCCAGCTCACAGGGTTCCACCTACGAGCAGTACTTC.

V is TRBV14 and J is TRBJ1-2, with no clear D. Trimming stripped 4 bases from V and 2 bases from J, with 14 bases between. Germline values: CDR1 SGHDN, CDR2 FVKESK. CDR3 length: 15 amino acids. The CDR3 protein is CASSPTREFNYGYTF. Written as DNA, the CDR3 is TGTGCCAGCAGCCCGACGCGGGAATTCAACTATGGCTACACCTTC.

CDR3 region: CASSQAAVGTGNQPQHF. CDR3 DNA: TGCGCCAGCAGCCAAGCCGCCGTAGGGACAGGCAATCAGCCCCAGCATTTT. This rearrangement joins TRBV4-1 to TRBJ1-5; 7 bases match TRBD1. V lost 1 base to trimming and J lost 2 bases; unmatched junction nucleotides: 8. CDR3 size: 17 residues. Germline V gives CDR1 MGHRA, CDR2 YSYEKL.

The rearrangement uses TRBV4-1 and TRBJ1-5; tentative D call: TRBD1 (5 bases). Trimming shortened V by 0 bases and J by 6 bases, and 12 bases separated the two germline ends. CDR3 length: 15 residues. CDR1 is MGHRA, CDR2 YSYEKL, per germline. CDR3 sequence reads: CASSQDPGAFQPQHF. The DNA for the CDR3 is TGCGCCAGCAGCCAAGATCCTGGGGCCTTTCAGCCCCAGCATTTT.

The chain couples TRBV7-2 to TRBJ2-2; 11 bases fit TRBD2. This CDR3 is 16 amino acids long. Germline values: CDR1 SGHTA, CDR2 FQGNSA. The V segment lost 5 bases and the J segment 1 base; nucleotides outside the gene matches: 3. The CDR3 DNA reads TGTGCCAGCAGCGCACTAGCGGGGGTGAACACCGGGGAGCTGTTTTTT. It yields the protein CASSALAGVNTGELFF.

This clone was counted at least ten times. The V call is TRBV20-1, the J call TRBJ2-5; D is unclear. The CDR3 spans 11 residues. The V gene's germline CDR1 is DFQATT and CDR2 SNEGSKA (reference sequence). Trimming took 4 bases from V and 5 from J, leaving 8 bases between them. The CDR3 reads CSAKYYETQYF. The CDR3, as DNA: TGCAGTGCTAAATATTATGAGACCCAGTACTTC.

The genes are TRBV7-3 and TRBJ2-7; 10 bases match TRBD1. Germline assignment: CDR1 SGHTA and CDR2 FQGTGA. The trim removed 5 bases at V and 7 bases at J, leaving 5 bases unmatched. This CDR3 comprises 13 residues. This CDR3 is CASSPDRGREQYF. CDR3 DNA sequence: TGTGCCAGCAGCCCAGACAGGGGGCGGGAGCAGTACTTC.

This chain links TRBV10-3 with TRBJ1-2, with TRBD1 identical over 7 bases. Germline assignment: CDR1 ENHRY and CDR2 SYGVKD. The length of the CDR3 is 18 residues. The V and J ends lost 4 bases and 2 bases, in that order; junction bases with no gene match: 16. CDR3 coding DNA: TGTGCCATCAGTGGACCCACCTTGACAGGGATAGGAAACTATGGCTACACCTTC. This sequence encodes CAISGPTLTGIGNYGYTF.

The chain links TRBV7-9 to TRBJ2-5; D is unresolved. Germline V gene data show CDR1 as SEHNR and CDR2 as FQNEAQ (reference sequence). V dropped 2 bases and J dropped 0 bases, with 7 bases sitting between them. The CDR3 totals 14 residues. CDR3 nucleotide sequence: TGTGCCAGCAGCTTACGGGCGAACCAAGAGACCCAGTACTTC. As protein: CASSLRANQETQYF.

V gene TRBV4-1 combines with J gene TRBJ2-7; perhaps D is TRBD1 or TRBD2 (5 bases each). Germline CDR1 reads MGHRA; CDR2 reads YSYEKL. Trimming removed 5 bases from V and 0 bases from J, with 14 bases in between. The CDR3 spans 15 residues. CDR3 protein: CASSYGAGTSYEQYF. The CDR3 nucleotides are TGCGCCAGCAGCTATGGCGCAGGGACCTCCTACGAGCAGTACTTC.

The chain is built from TRBV2 and TRBJ2-7, with D possibly matching TRBD1 (6 bases). CDR1 is SNHLY, CDR2 FYNNEI, per germline. The V and J ends lost 0 bases and 5 bases respectively, with 14 bases between them. This CDR3 comprises 15 residues. The DNA of the CDR3 is TGTGCCAGCAGTGAAGCGCTGGGGACATCCCACGAGCAGTACTTC. Residues: CASSEALGTSHEQYF.

The chain is built from TRBV7-3 and TRBJ1-1; D remains unclear. Trimming took off 3 bases at V and 0 bases at J, with 5 bases between the two ends. The CDR3 consists of 13 residues. In germline, CDR1 is SGHTA, CDR2 FQGTGA. CDR3 sequence: CASSLFVNTEAFF. The CDR3 bases are TGTGCCAGCAGCTTGTTCGTGAACACTGAAGCTTTCTTT.

The chain combines TRBV2 with TRBJ2-5; weak D call: TRBD1 (6 bases). V was clipped by 5 bases and J by 3 bases, with 10 bases between them. The CDR3 is 13 residues long. The V gene's germline CDR1 is SNHLY and CDR2 FYNNEI. Here the CDR3 reads CASSKGGEETQYF. The CDR3 DNA sequence: TGTGCCAGCAGTAAAGGGGGAGAAGAGACCCAGTACTTC.

V usage is TRBV10-2 and J usage is TRBJ1-5; the D gene is possibly TRBD1 (6 bases). This CDR3 contains 15 residues. CDR1 WSHSY and CDR2 SAAADI come from the germline V gene. The germline V and J ends were trimmed by 6 bases and 2 bases, with 14 bases remaining between them. CDR3 sequence: CASSNRELGNQPQHF. The DNA for the CDR3 is TGCGCCAGCAGCAACAGGGAATTAGGCAATCAGCCCCAGCATTTT.

This chain joins TRBV10-1 and TRBJ2-3; D tentatively reads TRBD1 or TRBD2 (5 bases each). The length of the CDR3 is 14 residues. CDR1 is WNHNN, CDR2 SYGVQD, per germline (reference sequence). V dropped 3 bases and J dropped 4 bases, with 11 bases sitting between them. DNA for the CDR3: TGCGCCAGCAGTGACCGGGACCCTTCAGATACGCAGTATTTT. It encodes CASSDRDPSDTQYF.